This TCR beta chain was captured by sequencing in a study of regulatory T cells in long-lasting Graves disease. CDR3 size: 15 residues. V was pared by 5 bases and J by 0 bases, with 4 bases of the junction left unmatched. Germline V gene data show CDR1 as MNHEY and CDR2 as SVGEGT. Arm-PCR of CDR3 regions and iRepertoire HTBI primers were the basis on which TCR beta libraries were built. TCRdb analysed the multiplex PCR reads with MiXCR anew, one entry per CDR3 protein. The sample has 500,000 or so distinct CDR3 sequences; about 16% are singletons. Points from the study as a whole: TRBV28 was favored in persistent disease, as were TRBJ1-2 and TRBJ2-5.

Regarding time point: newly diagnosed GD, antithyroid drugs for less than 3 months. RNA from PBMCs was the source of the TCR library. A word on this clonotype: The antigen is undetermined.

This same sample was also part of a study on T cells in Graves' hyperthyroidism and ophthalmopathy. That study adds: Exclusion followed for patients with uncontrolled infection, other autoimmune disease, pregnancy or lactation. Among clonotypes expanded in thyroid above 0.001, most were also found in blood.

This sequence was found in a woman between 40 and 65 years old with Graves disease. This specimen was peripheral blood mononuclear cells (PBMCs), taken at new diagnosis, from a patient treated with antithyroid drugs. The chain uses TRBV6-2 or TRBV6-3 and TRBJ1-5, with 7 bases identical to TRBD1. The chain's CDR3 is CASSTTGVSNQPQHF. CDR3 DNA sequence: TGTGCCAGCAGTACTACAGGGGTTAGCAATCAGCCCCAGCATTTT.